Presented here are 26 T cell receptor beta chains from one specimen sequenced in a study of control samples from healthy donors and cancer patients. Repertoires were generated with immunoSEQ multiplex PCR, while TCRdb's copy carries only in-frame clones and drops some. The profile shows fewer than 60,000 clones, 65% to 90% of them singletons. Specimen: PBMCs. These receptor sequences come from a woman aged 50 to 60 with lung cancer.

The chain combines TRBV6-1 with TRBJ2-5; either TRBD1 or TRBD2 may supply D (5 bases each). Trimming took off 1 base at V and 2 bases at J, with 14 bases between the two ends. CDR3 length equals 16 residues. The germline gives CDR1 MNHNS, CDR2 SASEGT. The CDR3 DNA reads TGTGCCAGCAGTGAAGTAGGGACCGGCGGACAAGAGACCCAGTACTTC. Translation gives CASSEVGTGGQETQYF.

The V gene is TRBV2, the J gene TRBJ1-2; D unresolved. The CDR3 is 12 amino acids. The V and J ends lost 3 bases and 5 bases respectively, with 7 bases between them. Germline loops: CDR1 SNHLY, CDR2 FYNNEI. The CDR3 DNA follows: TGTGCCAGCAGTGATCGGGAATATGGCTACACCTTC. It specifies CASSDREYGYTF.

As for this clone: The same CDR3 also results from other DNA sequences found in this sample. The V and J genes are TRBV15 and TRBJ1-3, with D tentatively TRBD1 (6 bases). V was shortened by 5 bases and J by 0 bases, with 14 bases between the two germline ends. The germline CDR1 and CDR2 sequences are LNHNV and YYDKDF (reference sequence). This CDR3 contains 16 residues. Here the CDR3 DNA reads TGTGCCACCAGCGTTACAGGGTCCCTCTCTGGAAACACCATATATTTT. The encoded protein is CATSVTGSLSGNTIYF.

The chain is built from TRBV27 and TRBJ2-1; TRBD2 matches at 11 bases. The V segment lost 3 bases and the J segment 7 bases; nucleotides outside the gene matches: 5. Germline CDR1 MNHEY, CDR2 SMNVEV (reference sequence). This CDR3 spans 15 amino acids. The CDR3 sequence: CASSLFGTSGNEQFF. Here the CDR3 DNA reads TGTGCCAGCAGTTTGTTCGGGACTAGCGGTAATGAGCAGTTCTTC.

The gene calls are TRBV5-1 and TRBJ2-5, with 9 bases lining up with TRBD1. CDR3 size: 17 residues. Germline V lookup: CDR1 SGHRS, CDR2 YFSETQ. V lost 3 bases, J lost 2 bases, and 11 bases stayed unmatched. The CDR3 DNA reads TGCGCCAGCAGCTCTTCCGGGACAGGGACTAAACAAGAGACCCAGTACTTC. Protein sequence: CASSSSGTGTKQETQYF.

The chain recombines TRBV19 with TRBJ1-2; TRBD1 matches at 9 bases. This CDR3 is built from 14 residues. V lost 5 bases to trimming and J lost 9 bases; unmatched junction nucleotides: 10. The germline CDR1 and CDR2 sequences are LNHDA and SQIVND (reference sequence). This CDR3 reads CASSGDRDEWSYTF. DNA for the CDR3: TGTGCCAGTAGTGGGGACAGGGATGAGTGGAGCTACACCTTC. Combining the CDR3 with reference TRBV19 and TRBJ1-2 gives the whole variable domain DGGITQSPKYLFRKEGQNVTLSCEQNLNHDAMYWYRQDPGQGLRLIYYSQIVNDFQKGDIAEGYSVSREKKESFPLTVTSAQKNPTAFYLCASSGDRDEWSYTFGSGTRLTVV.

The chain uses TRBV7-2 and TRBJ2-1; no clear D gene. The germline gives CDR1 SGHTA, CDR2 FQGNSA. The CDR3 is 12 amino acids. Between the trimmed V and J ends, which lost 2 bases and 10 bases, there was a span of 9 bases. CDR3 in DNA: TGTGCCAGCAGCTTAACGGTTCGGGAGCAGTTCTTC. It is translated as CASSLTVREQFF.

V usage is TRBV7-9 and J usage is TRBJ2-5, with D perhaps TRBD2 (6 bases). Trimming stripped 3 bases from V and 9 bases from J, with 14 bases between. The CDR3 loop spans 13 amino acids. The germline CDR1 and CDR2 sequences are SEHNR and FQNEAQ (reference sequence). The chain's CDR3 is CASSLEGLMAQYF. CDR3 in DNA: TGTGCCAGCAGCTTGGAGGGCCTGATGGCCCAGTACTTC.

This clone was recorded once. The chain links TRBV28 to TRBJ2-5; weak D call: TRBD1 (5 bases). Trimming shortened V by 0 bases and J by 0 bases, and 8 bases separated the two germline ends. Per the germline V gene, CDR1 is MDHEN and CDR2 is SYDVKM. This CDR3 is built from 15 residues. The CDR3 sequence: CASSLWSRDQETQYF. The DNA of the CDR3 is TGTGCCAGCAGTTTATGGTCCAGGGACCAAGAGACCCAGTACTTC.

The chain couples TRBV7-3 to TRBJ2-2; no firm D call. The V gene's germline CDR1 is SGHTA and CDR2 FQGTGA. V dropped 1 base and J dropped 0 bases, with 3 bases sitting between them. The CDR3 totals 14 residues. In nucleotides, the CDR3 is TGTGCCAGCAGCTTAAACGCGAACACCGGGGAGCTGTTTTTT. As protein: CASSLNANTGELFF.

This clone was counted a single time. The chain uses TRBV19 and TRBJ2-7; 9 bases are a match to TRBD1. V shed 7 bases, J shed 2 bases, and the junction held 9 bases outside the gene matches. CDR3 length: 15 residues. Germline V gives CDR1 LNHDA, CDR2 SQIVND (reference sequence). Written as DNA, the CDR3 is TGTGCCAGTAAGACATCCGGGACAGGGACCTACGAGCAGTACTTC. Translated, it gives CASKTSGTGTYEQYF.

DNA for the CDR3: TGCGCCAGCAGCACCAGACAGGGGGCCTACGAGCAGTACTTC. The encoded protein is CASSTRQGAYEQYF. J is TRBJ2-7 and V is TRBV5-1; 9 bases match TRBD1. Trimming cost V 4 bases and J 2 bases; bases outside gene matches: 4. Germline values: CDR1 SGHRS, CDR2 YFSETQ. The CDR3 has 14 residues.

The rearrangement uses TRBV7-9 and TRBJ2-7, with a possible D match to TRBD1 (6 bases). Trimming stripped 5 bases from V and 2 bases from J, with 16 bases between. This CDR3 contains 15 residues. CDR1 and CDR2 from the germline V gene are SEHNR and FQNEAQ (reference sequence). In DNA form, the CDR3 reads TGTGCCAGCAGCGTATCCAGGACAGACCCCTACGAGCAGTACTTC. Translating gives CASSVSRTDPYEQYF.

The sample holds one count of this clone. This sequence joins TRBV7-3 and TRBJ2-2, with D uncertain. There are 14 residues in the CDR3. The V end lost 1 base, the J end lost 5 bases, and 8 bases lay between the germline ends. Germline assignment: CDR1 SGHTA and CDR2 FQGTGA. The CDR3 sequence is CASSLMSETGELFF. The CDR3 region has the DNA TGTGCCAGCAGCTTAATGAGCGAAACCGGGGAGCTGTTTTTT. The full variable domain, in which reference TRBV7-3 and TRBJ2-2 provide the parts outside the CDR3, is GAGVSQTPSNKVTEKGKYVELRCDPISGHTALYWYRQSLGQGPEFLIYFQGTGAADDSGLPNDRFFAVRPEGSVSTLKIQRTERGDSAVYLCASSLMSETGELFFGEGSRLTVL.

This chain's CDR3 is CASSQGGDRGGETQYF. The CDR3 nucleotides are TGTGCCAGCAGTCAAGGGGGTGACAGAGGGGGTGAGACCCAGTACTTC. This chain uses TRBV28 with TRBJ2-5; D perhaps matches TRBD1 (6 bases). CDR3 length equals 16 residues. V dropped 5 bases and J dropped 5 bases, with 21 bases sitting between them. Germline CDR1 is MDHEN and CDR2 is SYDVKM.

This clone was seen only a few times. The rearrangement links TRBV4-3 to TRBJ1-6; no clear D gene. This CDR3 is built from 14 residues. Germline V gene data show CDR1 as LGHNA and CDR2 as YSLEER. V shed 0 bases and J shed 8 bases, with 8 bases lying between them. Here the CDR3 DNA reads TGCGCCAGCAGCCAAGATCACAGTGATTCACCCCTCCACTTT. This encodes CASSQDHSDSPLHF.

The chain joins TRBV4-3 to TRBJ1-4, with D maybe TRBD1 (6 bases). Between the trimmed V and J ends, which lost 0 bases and 1 base, there was a span of 6 bases. The CDR3 has 15 residues. Germline V gene data show CDR1 as LGHNA and CDR2 as YSLEER. In DNA form, the CDR3 reads TGCGCCAGCAGCCAAGAGGACAGAACTAATGAAAAACTGTTTTTT. Its translation is CASSQEDRTNEKLFF.

Here the CDR3 DNA reads TGCGCCAGCAGCCGGGATTACTTCTCCTACGAGCAGTACTTC. Translated, it gives CASSRDYFSYEQYF. The rearrangement links TRBV4-3 to TRBJ2-7; D remains ambiguous. Trimming removed 4 bases at V and 0 bases at J, with 10 bases between. The V gene's germline CDR1 is LGHNA and CDR2 YSLEER. The CDR3 loop spans 14 amino acids.

The chain recombines TRBV10-3 with TRBJ2-7; 9 positions match TRBD1. With V trimmed by 6 bases and J by 5 bases, 8 bases remained unmatched. The CDR3 consists of 14 residues. CDR1 and CDR2 (germline): ENHRY, SYGVKD. The CDR3 DNA reads TGTGCCATCAGCCAACAGGGGGCGCGGGACGAGCAGTACTTC. This translates into CAISQQGARDEQYF.

The CDR3 reads CASSPPGWTEAFF. Written as DNA, the CDR3 is TGTGCCAGCAGCCCCCCGGGTTGGACTGAAGCTTTCTTT. The rearrangement joins TRBV27 to TRBJ1-1; D remains ambiguous. CDR3 length: 13 amino acids. Trimming removed 6 bases at V and 5 bases at J, with 13 bases between. The germline V gene encodes CDR1 MNHEY and CDR2 SMNVEV (reference sequence).

V gene TRBV5-1 combines with J gene TRBJ1-1; no reliable D call. The CDR3 length is 13 residues. V was clipped by 0 bases and J by 3 bases, with 6 bases between them. Germline loops: CDR1 SGHRS, CDR2 YFSETQ. CDR3 in amino acids: CASSLDGDTEAFF. CDR3 in DNA: TGCGCCAGCAGCTTGGATGGGGACACTGAAGCTTTCTTT.

This clone was detected a few times. Other DNA sequences of this sample code for an identical CDR3. This chain uses TRBV28 with TRBJ1-1, with 8 bases identical to TRBD1. Germline V lookup: CDR1 MDHEN, CDR2 SYDVKM. The CDR3 has 18 residues. With 3 bases clipped from V and 2 bases from J, the junction kept 14 bases outside the gene matches. CDR3 coding DNA: TGTGCCAGCAGTTTTAGGTCCAGGGGGCTCCCCTTAAACACTGAAGCTTTCTTT. This translates into CASSFRSRGLPLNTEAFF.

This chain uses TRBV7-2 with TRBJ1-2; perhaps TRBD1 as D (6 bases). CDR1 is SGHTA and CDR2 is FQGNSA in the germline V gene. V was clipped by 4 bases and J by 8 bases, with 14 bases between them. The CDR3 has 13 amino acids. CDR3 DNA: TGTGCCAGCAGCTCCGGAGACAGGAAAGGCTACACCTTC. It translates to CASSSGDRKGYTF.

The chain combines TRBV18 with TRBJ2-1, with 12 bases fitting TRBD2. The CDR3 contains 14 residues. The germline gives CDR1 KGHSH, CDR2 LQKENI. The V gene end was trimmed by 3 bases and the J gene end by 8 bases; junction bases not matched to a gene: 2. The CDR3 here is CASSPTSGGYEQFF. In DNA form, the CDR3 reads TGTGCCAGCTCACCGACTAGCGGGGGCTATGAGCAGTTCTTC.

The gene calls are TRBV5-1 and TRBJ2-1, with 8 bases matching TRBD1. The CDR3 runs to 14 residues. Looked up from germline, CDR1 is SGHRS and CDR2 is YFSETQ. V lost 4 bases and J lost 7; bases outside the gene matches: 7. The CDR3 region is CASSMGQEWNEQFF. The CDR3 region has the DNA TGCGCCAGCAGCATGGGACAGGAGTGGAATGAGCAGTTCTTC.

The genes are TRBV14 and TRBJ2-7; perhaps D is TRBD1 or TRBD2 (5 bases each). The CDR3 consists of 18 residues. Trimming stripped 0 bases from V and 0 bases from J, with 18 bases between. Germline V gene sequence: CDR1 SGHDN, CDR2 FVKESK. The CDR3 nucleotides are TGTGCCAGCAGCCAAGATGGGACCGGACTTTTTGTCTCCTACGAGCAGTACTTC. Amino acids: CASSQDGTGLFVSYEQYF.